This note documents a single T cell receptor (beta chain) sequence. Its target is unknown. This specimen belongs to a study of blood T cells in healthy people across ages. General study results and limits: The unsorted PBMCs prevented any conclusive comparison of naive versus antigen-experienced cells.

Alongside a J-beta primer mix, a sample-barcoded 5' primer served in a second PCR lasting 7 to 11 cycles. MiXCR was run by TCRdb on the 5' RACE reads, yielding one entry per CDR3 protein. Counted here are about a million distinct CDR3 sequences, 51% occurring once; the ten biggest clones make up 20% to 25%. This CDR3 is 14 amino acids long. The germline gives CDR1 DFQATT, CDR2 SNEGSKA (reference sequence). V was pared by 5 bases and J by 6 bases, with 16 bases between. This clonotype was obtained from a woman aged 55 to 70 in good health. The chain employs TRBV20-1 and TRBJ2-2; D is unresolved. The sequenced material came from blood. This CDR3 reads CSAELYSIPGELFF. Written as DNA, the CDR3 is TGCAGTGCTGAGCTTTACTCCATACCCGGGGAGCTGTTTTTT.